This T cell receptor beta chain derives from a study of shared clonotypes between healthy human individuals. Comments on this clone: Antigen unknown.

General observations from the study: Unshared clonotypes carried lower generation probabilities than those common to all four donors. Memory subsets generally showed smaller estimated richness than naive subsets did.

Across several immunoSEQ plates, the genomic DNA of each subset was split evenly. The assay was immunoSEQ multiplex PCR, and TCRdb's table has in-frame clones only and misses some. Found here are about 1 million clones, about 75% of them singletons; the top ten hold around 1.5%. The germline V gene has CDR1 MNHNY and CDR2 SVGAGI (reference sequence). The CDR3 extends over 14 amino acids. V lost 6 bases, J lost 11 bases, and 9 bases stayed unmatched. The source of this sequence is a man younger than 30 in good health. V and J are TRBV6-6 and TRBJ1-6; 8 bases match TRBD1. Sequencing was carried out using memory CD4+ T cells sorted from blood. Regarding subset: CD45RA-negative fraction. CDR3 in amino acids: CASSSTGAGPPLHF. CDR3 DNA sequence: TGTGCCAGCAGCTCGACAGGGGCCGGGCCACCCCTCCACTTT.